The sequence of this T cell receptor (beta chain) was determined in a study of blood T cell repertoires in COVID-19. The repertoire was sequenced with immunoSEQ multiplex PCR; TCRdb's copy has only in-frame clones and lacks some. There are fewer than 350,000 clones in the sample; around 85% occur only once, and about 2.3% lies in the top ten. This CDR3 contains 13 residues. V was pared by 2 bases and J by 5 bases, with 9 bases between. Germline V lookup: CDR1 SGHRS, CDR2 YFSETQ. V usage is TRBV5-1 and J usage is TRBJ2-3; D is possibly TRBD1 (6 bases). The sequencing input was PBMCs or T cells enriched from blood (not recorded which). The TCR originated in a woman between 50 and 59 years old who had recovered from COVID-19. This CDR3 is CASSLPGEDTQYF. The CDR3 DNA is TGCGCCAGCAGCTTACCAGGGGAAGATACGCAGTATTTT.